This T cell receptor beta chain was identified during a study of blood T cell repertoires in COVID-19. Study-level information: Acute-phase and convalescent COVID-19 samples originated in the United States, Italy and Spain. Nucleic acid was either cDNA or gDNA, and it came from T cells, B-cell-depleted T cells, or PBMCs.

In the authors' methods: Reference gene primer amplification yielded estimated nucleated cell counts. The table came from immunoSEQ multiplex PCR; TCRdb's copy has only in-frame clones and leaves some out. Clone size and the V and J calls come from that table; the DNA yielded D and trimming. Of tens of thousands of clones listed, 79% were seen once; the top ten hold around 47%. Germline CDR1 is SGHNT and CDR2 is YYREEE (reference sequence). The CDR3 consists of 14 residues. With 4 bases removed from V and 2 bases from J, the gap between germline ends came to 12 bases. The chain carries TRBV5-4 and TRBJ2-5; a weak D match, TRBD1 (5 bases). Material for sequencing was peripheral blood. The sequence derives from a human donor in a cohort sampled during active COVID-19. The CDR3 sequence: CASSPQGPQETQYF. The CDR3 DNA sequence: TGTGCCAGCAGCCCTCAGGGTCCACAAGAGACCCAGTACTTC.